This TCR beta chain was observed in a study of T cell responses to AZD1222 COVID-19 vaccine. Study in general: Second-dose schedules of about 4 or about 12 weeks were combined.

General observations from the study: The study reported that nearly half of spike-specific TCRs target unmutated variant regions. A rise in Spike-specific TCR breadth and depth followed two AZD1222 doses. In a largely white British group with more females than males, clonal diversity was possibly underestimated.

In the case of this clone: Its target is unknown.

The germline V and J ends were trimmed by 0 bases and 2 bases, with 16 bases remaining between them. This CDR3 has 17 residues. Per the germline V gene, CDR1 is SGHTA and CDR2 is FQGNSA. Profiling relied on immunoSEQ multiplex PCR, and the TCRdb table lists in-frame clones only, not all of them. The table shows 56,000 or so clones, with approximately 85% occurring only once. This chain joins TRBV7-2 and TRBJ1-2, with D unclear. The sample in question was peripheral blood, obtained on day 0 of AZD1222 vaccination. This TCR came from an adult in good health. The CDR3, as DNA: TGTGCCAGCAGCTTAGCCATTATCCTGCAGTCCAACTATGGCTACACCTTC. Translation: CASSLAIILQSNYGYTF.